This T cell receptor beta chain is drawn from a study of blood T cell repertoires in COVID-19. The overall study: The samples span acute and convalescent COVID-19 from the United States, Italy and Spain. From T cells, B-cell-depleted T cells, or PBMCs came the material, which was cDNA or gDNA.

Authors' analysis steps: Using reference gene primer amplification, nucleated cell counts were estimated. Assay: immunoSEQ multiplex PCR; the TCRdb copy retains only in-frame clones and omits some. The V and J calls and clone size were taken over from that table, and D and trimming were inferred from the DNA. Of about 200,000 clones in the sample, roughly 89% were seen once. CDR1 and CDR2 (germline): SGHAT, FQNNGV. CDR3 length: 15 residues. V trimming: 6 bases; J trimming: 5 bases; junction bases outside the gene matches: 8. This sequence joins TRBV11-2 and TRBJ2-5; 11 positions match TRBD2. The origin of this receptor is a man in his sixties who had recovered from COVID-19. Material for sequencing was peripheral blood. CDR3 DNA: TGTGCCAGCAGAGCTAGCGGGAGGAGGGAGGAGACCCAGTACTTC. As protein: CASRASGRREETQYF.